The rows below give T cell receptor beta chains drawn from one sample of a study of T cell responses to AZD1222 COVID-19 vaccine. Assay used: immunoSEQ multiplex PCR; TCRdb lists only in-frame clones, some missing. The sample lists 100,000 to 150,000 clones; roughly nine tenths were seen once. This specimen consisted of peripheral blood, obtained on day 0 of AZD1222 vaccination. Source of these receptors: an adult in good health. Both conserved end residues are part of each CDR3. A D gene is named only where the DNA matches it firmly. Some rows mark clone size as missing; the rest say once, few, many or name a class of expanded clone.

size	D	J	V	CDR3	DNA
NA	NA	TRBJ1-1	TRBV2	CASSGGGTEAFF	TGTGCCAGCAGTGGGGGAGGCACTGAAGCTTTCTTT
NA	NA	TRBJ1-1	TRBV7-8	CASNLGGEGTEAFF	TGTGCCAGCAACCTAGGGGGTGAGGGGACTGAAGCTTTCTTT
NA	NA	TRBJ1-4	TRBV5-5	CASSTQPTTNEKLFF	TGTGCCAGCAGCACGCAACCGACTACTAATGAAAAACTGTTTTTT
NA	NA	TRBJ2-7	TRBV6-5	CASSSGLPSSEQYF	TGTGCCAGCAGTTCGGGACTTCCTTCCTCCGAGCAGTACTTC
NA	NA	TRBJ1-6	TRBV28	CASSLWGNSPLHF	TGTGCCAGCAGTTTATGGGGTAATTCACCCCTCCACTTT
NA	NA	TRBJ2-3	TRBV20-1	CSAVVTDTQYF	TGCAGTGCTGTCGTCACAGATACGCAGTATTTT
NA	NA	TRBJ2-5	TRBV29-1	CSVQRGDETQYF	TGCAGCGTTCAGAGGGGTGACGAGACCCAGTACTTC
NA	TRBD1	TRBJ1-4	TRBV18	CASSARPPPTGRNNEKLFF	TGTGCCAGCTCAGCACGTCCCCCCCCGACAGGGAGGAATAATGAAAAACTGTTTTTT
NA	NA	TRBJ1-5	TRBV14	CASSQGGASNQPQHF	TGTGCCAGCAGCCAAGGAGGGGCCAGCAATCAGCCCCAGCATTTT
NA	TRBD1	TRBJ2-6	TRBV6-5	CASSSPGTGGQVLTF	TGTGCCAGCAGTTCTCCAGGGACAGGGGGCCAAGTCCTGACTTTC
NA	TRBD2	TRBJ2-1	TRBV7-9	CASSYTAGAAVLFF	TGTGCCAGCAGCTATACAGCGGGAGCAGCGGTTTTGTTCTTC
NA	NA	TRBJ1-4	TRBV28	CASTTNEKLFF	TGTGCCAGCACAACTAATGAAAAACTGTTTTTT
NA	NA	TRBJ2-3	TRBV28	CASSLLDSTDTQYF	TGTGCCAGCAGTTTACTTGACTCCACAGATACGCAGTATTTT
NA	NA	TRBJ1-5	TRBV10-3	CAINAGDGQPQHF	TGTGCCATCAACGCGGGGGATGGTCAGCCCCAGCATTTT
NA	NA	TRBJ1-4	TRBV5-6	CASSLIQNYEKLFF	TGTGCCAGCAGCTTGATCCAGAATTATGAAAAACTGTTTTTT
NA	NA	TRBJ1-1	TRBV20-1	CSARDSGLAFF	TGCAGTGCTAGAGATTCGGGCTTAGCTTTCTTT
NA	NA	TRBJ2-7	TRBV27	CASSSWAAPTYEQYF	TGTGCCAGCAGCTCTTGGGCCGCTCCTACCTACGAGCAGTACTTC
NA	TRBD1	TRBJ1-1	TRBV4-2	CASSRLRGIDTEAFF	TGTGCCAGCAGCCGCCTCAGGGGGATTGACACTGAAGCTTTCTTT
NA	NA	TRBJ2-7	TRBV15	CATSRDGLAVQYF	TGTGCCACCAGCAGAGATGGGCTAGCTGTTCAGTACTTC
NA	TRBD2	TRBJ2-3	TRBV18	CASSFSGLSTDTQYF	TGTGCCAGCTCGTTTAGCGGGCTAAGCACAGATACGCAGTATTTT
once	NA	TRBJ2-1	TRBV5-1	CASSSDVPGNEQFF	TGCGCCAGCAGCTCAGACGTCCCGGGGAATGAGCAGTTCTTC
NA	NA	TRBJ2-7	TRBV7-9	CASSWGRVEEQYF	TGTGCCAGCAGCTGGGGCAGGGTAGAAGAGCAGTACTTC
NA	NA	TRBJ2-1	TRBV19	CASSIIGSDDEQFF	TGTGCCAGTAGTATTATAGGTAGCGACGATGAGCAGTTCTTC
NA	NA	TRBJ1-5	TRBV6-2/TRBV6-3	CASSYYGWTQHF	TGTGCCAGCAGTTACTATGGGTGGACCCAGCATTTT
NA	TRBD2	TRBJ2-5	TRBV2	CASTPVIAGQETQYF	TGTGCCAGCACCCCTGTGATAGCGGGGCAAGAGACCCAGTACTTC
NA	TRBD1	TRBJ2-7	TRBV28	CASSLGGTGGYEQYF	TGTGCCAGCAGTTTAGGAGGGACAGGGGGCTACGAGCAGTACTTC
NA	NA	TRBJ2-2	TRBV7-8	CASSLNRDRTGELFF	TGTGCCAGCAGCTTGAACCGGGACCGCACCGGGGAGCTGTTTTTT
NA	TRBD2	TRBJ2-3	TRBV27	CASSLRAGVADTQYF	TGTGCCAGCAGTTTACGGGCGGGAGTAGCAGATACGCAGTATTTT
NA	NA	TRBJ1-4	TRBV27	CASSLKSGRKEKLFF	TGTGCCAGCAGTCTAAAGTCGGGACGGAAAGAAAAACTGTTTTTT
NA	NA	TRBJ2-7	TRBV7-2	CASRLGGTGVYEQYF	TGTGCCAGCAGGCTGGGAGGAACAGGGGTATACGAGCAGTACTTC
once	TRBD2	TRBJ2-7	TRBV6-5	CASSYSRVAGVGEQYF	TGTGCCAGCAGTTACTCGCGGGTTGCGGGAGTCGGCGAGCAGTACTTC
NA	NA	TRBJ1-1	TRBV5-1	CASSLLLNTEAFF	TGCGCCAGCAGCTTGTTACTGAACACTGAAGCTTTCTTT
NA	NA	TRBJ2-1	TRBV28	CASSFPRWDEQFF	TGTGCCAGCAGTTTTCCCAGGTGGGATGAGCAGTTCTTC
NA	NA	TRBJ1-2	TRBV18	CASSPMQGDYGYTF	TGTGCCAGCTCACCAATGCAGGGAGACTATGGCTACACCTTC
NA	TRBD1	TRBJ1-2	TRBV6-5	CASRGRGRGGYTF	TGTGCCAGCAGGGGCAGGGGGCGGGGTGGCTACACCTTC
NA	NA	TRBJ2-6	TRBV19	CASSTQPGSSSGANVLTF	TGTGCCAGTAGCACCCAACCGGGATCCAGCTCTGGGGCCAACGTCCTGACTTTC
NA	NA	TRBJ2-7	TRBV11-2	CASSSISGIYEQYF	TGTGCCAGCAGCTCGATCAGTGGTATCTACGAGCAGTACTTC
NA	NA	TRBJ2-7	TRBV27	CASSPISRGGKGEQYF	TGTGCCAGCAGCCCCATTTCGAGGGGTGGGAAGGGTGAGCAGTACTTC
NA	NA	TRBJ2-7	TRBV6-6	CASSYRQTYEQYF	TGTGCCAGCAGTTACCGACAGACCTACGAGCAGTACTTC
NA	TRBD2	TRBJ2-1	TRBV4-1	CASSQEGGSGSSEQFF	TGCGCCAGCAGCCAAGAGGGGGGTAGCGGGAGTTCTGAGCAGTTCTTC
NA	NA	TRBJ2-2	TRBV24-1	CATRQFGTGELFF	TGTGCCACCAGACAGTTCGGGACCGGGGAGCTGTTTTTT
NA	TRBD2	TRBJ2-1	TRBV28	CASSFGTSGDYNEQFF	TGTGCCAGCAGTTTCGGGACTAGCGGGGATTACAATGAGCAGTTCTTC
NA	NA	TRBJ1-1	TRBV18	CASSPSLGTEAFF	TGTGCCAGCTCGCCATCTCTGGGCACTGAAGCTTTCTTT
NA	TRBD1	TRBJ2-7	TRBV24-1	CATSGGTGVYEQYF	TGTGCCACCAGTGGGGGGACAGGGGTGTACGAGCAGTACTTC
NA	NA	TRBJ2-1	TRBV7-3	CASSNGPGEQFF	TGTGCCAGCAGCAACGGGCCTGGTGAGCAGTTCTTC
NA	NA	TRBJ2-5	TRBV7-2	CASSLQMGETQYF	TGTGCCAGCAGCTTGCAGATGGGAGAGACCCAGTACTTC
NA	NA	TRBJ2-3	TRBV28	CASTPGSRPTQYF	TGTGCCAGCACTCCAGGGAGTCGGCCCACGCAGTATTTT
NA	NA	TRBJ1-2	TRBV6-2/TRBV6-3	CASSAPWRDGYTF	TGTGCCAGCAGCGCCCCCTGGAGGGATGGCTACACCTTC
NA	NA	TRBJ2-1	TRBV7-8	CASSLGSYNEQFF	TGTGCCAGCAGCTTAGGGAGCTACAATGAGCAGTTCTTC
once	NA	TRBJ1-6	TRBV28	CASSSTSGTLNNSPLHF	TGTGCCAGCAGTTCCACGTCCGGGACACTAAATAATTCACCCCTCCACTTT
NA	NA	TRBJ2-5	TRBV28	CASSLHGNGETQYF	TGTGCCAGCAGTTTACACGGGAACGGGGAGACCCAGTACTTC
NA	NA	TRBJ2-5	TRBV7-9	CASCTGTDQQETQYF	TGTGCCAGCTGCACTGGGACGGATCAACAAGAGACCCAGTACTTC
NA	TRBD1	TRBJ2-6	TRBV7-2	CASSFGQAISVRTLTF	TGTGCCAGCAGCTTCGGACAGGCTATTTCTGTTCGTACCCTGACTTTC
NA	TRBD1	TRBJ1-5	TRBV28	CATAARGHQPQHF	TGTGCCACCGCGGCCAGGGGGCATCAGCCCCAGCATTTT
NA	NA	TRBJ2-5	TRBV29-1	CSVGLGQETQYF	TGCAGCGTGGGACTGGGACAAGAGACCCAGTACTTC
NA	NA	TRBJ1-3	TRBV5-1	CASSLGDSARNTIYF	TGCGCCAGCAGCCTCGGGGACTCGGCTAGAAACACCATATATTTT